Below, one T cell receptor (beta chain) is given with its context. The sample is drawn from a study of long-term antiretroviral therapy in people with HIV. Investigators performed immunoSEQ version v3.0 at survey level. TCRdb keeps only in-frame clones here, not all; method: immunoSEQ multiplex PCR. The sample gives approximately 16,000 clones, approximately 81% of which show up once; roughly 13% is in the top ten. CDR3 length equals 12 residues. Germline V gene lookup returns CDR1 SQVTM and CDR2 ANQGSEA. V was clipped by 7 bases and J by 3 bases; unmatched bases: 5. This clonotype originated in a woman between 35 and 50 years old with HIV. Sequenced here: unsorted PBMCs, sampled around 3.2 years after starting antiretroviral therapy. The chain carries TRBV29-1 and TRBJ1-1; TRBD1 aligns across 7 bases. DNA of the CDR3: TGCAGCGGACAGGGTTGGGACACTGAAGCTTTCTTT. Amino acids: CSGQGWDTEAFF.